These T cell receptor beta chains were read from a single sample in a study of graft-versus-host responses after intestinal transplantation. Sequenced by immunoSEQ multiplex PCR; TCRdb stores in-frame clones only, minus some. The sample has roughly 69,000 clones; roughly 89% are singletons. The sample here was bone marrow, taken approximately 700 days after intestinal transplantation. The origin of the receptors is a human patient who received an intestinal transplant, so some T cells may come from the graft donor. CDR3s include the opening cysteine and the closing phenylalanine or tryptophan. A D gene is named only where the DNA matches it firmly. Where a row states a size, it is once, few, many or the class of an expanded clone; other rows omit it.

v_gene: TRBV19; d_gene: -; j_gene: TRBJ1-4; abundance: -; CDR3nt: TGTGCCAGTATGCGGGGGGCGCAAACTAATGAAAAACTGTTTTTT; CDR3aa: CASMRGAQTNEKLFF
v_gene: TRBV19; d_gene: -; j_gene: TRBJ1-1; abundance: once; CDR3nt: TGTGCCAGTAGTACAGAGGGCATGAACACTGAAGCTTTCTTT; CDR3aa: CASSTEGMNTEAFF
v_gene: TRBV13; d_gene: -; j_gene: TRBJ2-1; abundance: -; CDR3nt: TGTGCCAGCAGCTTAGGTCTACCTCTCTCCTACAATGAGCAGTTCTTC; CDR3aa: CASSLGLPLSYNEQFF
v_gene: TRBV10-3; d_gene: -; j_gene: TRBJ1-1; abundance: once; CDR3nt: TGTGCCATCAGTGAGTATACAGGGCCGAACACTGAAGCTTTCTTT; CDR3aa: CAISEYTGPNTEAFF
v_gene: TRBV5-1; d_gene: -; j_gene: TRBJ2-7; abundance: -; CDR3nt: TGCGCCAGCAGCTTCACGGATGACCGAGACCGTTACGAGCAGTACTTC; CDR3aa: CASSFTDDRDRYEQYF
v_gene: TRBV9; d_gene: TRBD1; j_gene: TRBJ2-4; abundance: -; CDR3nt: TGTGCCAGCAGCGCGGGACAGGGGAAAAACATTCAGTACTTC; CDR3aa: CASSAGQGKNIQYF
v_gene: TRBV4-1; d_gene: -; j_gene: TRBJ2-1; abundance: -; CDR3nt: TGCGCCAGCAGCCAAGATGGACCTAATGAGCAGTTCTTC; CDR3aa: CASSQDGPNEQFF
v_gene: TRBV29-1; d_gene: -; j_gene: TRBJ2-1; abundance: -; CDR3nt: TGCAGCGTTGCCTCGGGCCCTAGCTCCTACAATGAGCAGTTCTTC; CDR3aa: CSVASGPSSYNEQFF
v_gene: TRBV10-2; d_gene: TRBD2; j_gene: TRBJ2-2; abundance: -; CDR3nt: TGCGCCAGCAGTGTTCCTAGCGGGACGTTGCGGACCGGGGAGCTGTTTTTT; CDR3aa: CASSVPSGTLRTGELFF
v_gene: TRBV13; d_gene: -; j_gene: TRBJ2-4; abundance: once; CDR3nt: TGTGCCAGCAGCTTAGGCCGGGCCCCCCTAACCAAAAACATTCAGTACTTC; CDR3aa: CASSLGRAPLTKNIQYF
v_gene: TRBV7-7; d_gene: -; j_gene: TRBJ2-1; abundance: -; CDR3nt: TGTGCCAGCAGCTTAGGTAGGGGAAACAATGAGCAGTTCTTC; CDR3aa: CASSLGRGNNEQFF
v_gene: TRBV15; d_gene: -; j_gene: TRBJ1-2; abundance: -; CDR3nt: TGTGCCACCAGCAGAGGGTGGGATTATGGCTACACCTTC; CDR3aa: CATSRGWDYGYTF
v_gene: TRBV27; d_gene: -; j_gene: TRBJ2-2; abundance: -; CDR3nt: TGTGCCAGCAGCGTAACAGGGACCACCGGGGAGCTGTTTTTT; CDR3aa: CASSVTGTTGELFF
v_gene: TRBV4-1; d_gene: -; j_gene: TRBJ1-1; abundance: -; CDR3nt: TGCGCCAGCAGCCAAGTGGGGGGAAACACTGAAGCTTTCTTT; CDR3aa: CASSQVGGNTEAFF
v_gene: TRBV7-9; d_gene: -; j_gene: TRBJ2-7; abundance: -; CDR3nt: TGTGCCAGCAGCTTAGAGGGGTTCCACTACGAGCAGTACTTC; CDR3aa: CASSLEGFHYEQYF
v_gene: TRBV6-1; d_gene: -; j_gene: TRBJ2-5; abundance: -; CDR3nt: TGTGCCAGCAGGGTGCAGCCCCCGGGACGGAGCTTGTTGTACTTC; CDR3aa: CASRVQPPGRSLLYF
v_gene: TRBV11-2; d_gene: -; j_gene: TRBJ2-5; abundance: -; CDR3nt: TGTGCCAGCAGCTTAAACGGTAACAGGGAGACCCAGTACTTC; CDR3aa: CASSLNGNRETQYF
v_gene: TRBV28; d_gene: TRBD2; j_gene: TRBJ2-3; abundance: -; CDR3nt: TGTGCCAGCAGTTTGGAGTGGCTAGCGGGAACGAGTACGCAGTATTTT; CDR3aa: CASSLEWLAGTSTQYF
v_gene: TRBV6-1; d_gene: -; j_gene: TRBJ2-5; abundance: -; CDR3nt: TGTGCCAGCAGTGCTGGACTAGGGGGACCAGAGACCCAGTACTTC; CDR3aa: CASSAGLGGPETQYF
v_gene: TRBV2; d_gene: TRBD2; j_gene: TRBJ2-3; abundance: -; CDR3nt: TGTGCCAGCAGTGCTGGCGGGAGTACAGATACGCAGTATTTT; CDR3aa: CASSAGGSTDTQYF
v_gene: TRBV4-1; d_gene: -; j_gene: TRBJ2-7; abundance: -; CDR3nt: TGCGCCAGCAGCCAAGGTGACGGACCCTACGAGCAGTACTTC; CDR3aa: CASSQGDGPYEQYF
v_gene: TRBV30; d_gene: -; j_gene: TRBJ2-5; abundance: -; CDR3nt: TGTGCCTGGAGTTCTGGGATCCAAGAGACCCAGTACTTC; CDR3aa: CAWSSGIQETQYF
v_gene: TRBV6-6; d_gene: -; j_gene: TRBJ2-3; abundance: -; CDR3nt: TGTGCCAGCAGTTACTCGGCAGGTACCACAGATACGCAGTATTTT; CDR3aa: CASSYSAGTTDTQYF
v_gene: TRBV5-1; d_gene: TRBD1; j_gene: TRBJ1-2; abundance: few; CDR3nt: TGCGCCAGCAGCGACACGCCGGGACAGCTCTATGGCTACACCTTC; CDR3aa: CASSDTPGQLYGYTF
v_gene: TRBV6-1; d_gene: TRBD2; j_gene: TRBJ2-7; abundance: -; CDR3nt: TGTGCCAGCAGTGGCCTTACTAGCGGGGGGTCCTACGAGCAGTACTTC; CDR3aa: CASSGLTSGGSYEQYF
v_gene: TRBV4-1; d_gene: -; j_gene: TRBJ1-6; abundance: -; CDR3nt: TGCGCCAGCAGTATAAGACAGATGAGCTCCTATAATTCACCCCTCCACTTT; CDR3aa: CASSIRQMSSYNSPLHF
v_gene: TRBV2; d_gene: -; j_gene: TRBJ2-3; abundance: -; CDR3nt: TGTGCCAGCAGTTTCTCCGGGGGCTCGCAGTATTTT; CDR3aa: CASSFSGGSQYF
v_gene: TRBV7-3; d_gene: TRBD2; j_gene: TRBJ2-3; abundance: -; CDR3nt: TGTGCCAGCAGCTTAGGACTAGCGGGAGCCACAGATACGCAGTATTTT; CDR3aa: CASSLGLAGATDTQYF
v_gene: TRBV6-1; d_gene: TRBD2; j_gene: TRBJ2-3; abundance: -; CDR3nt: TGTGCCAGCAGTGAAGCGGTAGCGGGAGGTCTCACAGATACGCAGTATTTT; CDR3aa: CASSEAVAGGLTDTQYF
v_gene: TRBV5-1; d_gene: -; j_gene: TRBJ2-7; abundance: -; CDR3nt: TGCGCCAGCAGCTTGTCCGGGACAAGCTACGAGCAGTACTTC; CDR3aa: CASSLSGTSYEQYF
v_gene: TRBV10-2; d_gene: -; j_gene: TRBJ1-5; abundance: -; CDR3nt: TGCGCCAGCAGTGACTACAGGGCCAATCAGCCCCAGCATTTT; CDR3aa: CASSDYRANQPQHF